The 19 T cell receptor beta chains listed next were all sequenced from one sample in a study of CD8+ T cells in alopecia areata. Investigators isolated RNA and reverse transcribed it into cDNA to act as the sequencing template. Some clones are missing from TCRdb's copy, which holds only in-frame ones; the method was immunoSEQ multiplex PCR. The table lists under 350,000 clones, no singletons, with approximately 1.2% in the top ten. The study sorted pooled cutaneous lymph node cells by CD4, CD8alpha, NKG2D, NKG2ACE and other markers. Sequenced material: CD4+ T cells sorted from a lymph node. The receptors were sampled from a C3H/HeJ mouse with alopecia areata. The strain's MHC haplotype is H2-k.

On this clone itself: Germline and genes here are mouse. The read falls 4 residues short of the CDR3 end, and the missing part is taken from the germline J gene. The V call is TRBV19, the J call TRBJ2-7, with 8 bases fitting TRBD2. Germline V gene data show CDR1 as FNHDT and CDR2 as SITEND (reference sequence). The ends lost 6 bases at V and 1 base at J; junction bases unmatched: 3. The length of the CDR3 is 13 residues. CDR3 in amino acids: CASISGGSYEQYF. The sequenced part of the CDR3 DNA is TGTGCCAGCATCTCTGGGGGGTCCTAT.

This clone was counted only a few times. All gene names here are mouse names. Read sequence stops 4 residues before the CDR3 end, and the germline J gene provides the missing end. The chain recombines TRBV13-2 with TRBJ2-2; TRBD2 matches 11 bases. V gave up 2 bases and J gave up 2 bases; unmatched junction bases: 2. Germline V gives CDR1 NNHNN, CDR2 SYGAGS (reference sequence). The CDR3 extends over 16 amino acids. The CDR3 reads CASGELGGLNTGQLYF. The DNA read from the CDR3 is TGTGCCAGCGGTGAACTGGGGGGGCTCAACACCGGG.

This clone has only a few counts. Gene names and germline refer to mouse. The read terminates 4 residues before the CDR3 end, so the remaining end is supplied by the germline J gene. This sequence joins TRBV13-3 and TRBJ2-1; 11 nucleotides line up with TRBD1. Per germline, CDR1 NNHDY and CDR2 SYVADS. The trim removed 3 bases at V and 6 bases at J, leaving 5 bases unmatched. CDR3 length: 15 residues. CDR3 residues: CASSAGQGAFAEQFF. The DNA read from the CDR3 is TGTGCCAGCAGTGCCGGACAGGGGGCTTTTGCT.

Of note for this clone: Gene labels here are mouse ones. Read data end 4 residues before the CDR3 end; the end is taken from the germline J gene. The chain links TRBV5 to TRBJ2-5; 8 bases are shared with TRBD2. V was clipped by 0 bases and J by 0 bases; unmatched bases: 2. In germline, CDR1 is LGHNA, CDR2 YNLKQL (reference sequence). The CDR3 covers 16 residues. The part of the CDR3 DNA that was read is TGTGCCAGCAGCCAAGAAAACTGGGGGAACCAAGAC. Translated: CASSQENWGNQD. The whole CDR3 is CASSQENWGNQDTQYF.

This clone was seen only a few times. Gene names refer to mouse genes. The sequenced fragment ends 4 residues before the CDR3 boundary, so the rest is inferred from the germline J gene. The rearrangement uses TRBV5 and TRBJ1-2, with TRBD1 matching 8 bases. Germline V gives CDR1 LGHNA, CDR2 YNLKQL (reference sequence). This CDR3 has 14 amino acids. The J segment lost 3 bases and the V segment lost 2 bases, leaving 2 bases of the junction unmatched. CDR3 protein: CASSQTTGDSDYTF. The DNA read from the CDR3 is TGTGCCAGCAGCCAAACGACAGGGGACTCC.

On this clone itself: Genes here carry mouse names. Read sequence stops 4 residues before the CDR3 end, and the germline J gene provides the missing end. Within the sample, other DNA sequences also encode this same CDR3. The chain couples TRBV19 to TRBJ2-3; D not certain. Trimming cost V 0 bases and J 3 bases, with 5 bases left between them. The CDR3 contains 13 residues. In germline, CDR1 is FNHDT, CDR2 SITEND (reference sequence). The CDR3 is CASSIGGAETLYF. The DNA read from the CDR3 is TGTGCCAGCAGTATAGGAGGGGCAGAA.

This clone was recorded at least ten times. Genes and germline are mouse. The sequence runs out 4 residues before the end of the CDR3; the remainder is reconstructed from the germline J gene. V usage is TRBV17 and J usage is TRBJ2-5; a weak D match, TRBD1 (6 bases). Trimming took 0 bases from V and 3 from J, leaving 7 bases between them. The CDR3 covers 14 residues. CDR1 is MNHDT, CDR2 YYDKIL, per germline. This CDR3 is CASSREGHQDTQYF. The CDR3 bases that were read are TGTGCTAGCAGTAGAGAGGGACATCAAGAC.

This clone was observed a few times. Gene names are the mouse ones. This CDR3 is also generated by other DNA sequences in the sample. The CDR3 reads CASSPRQNSPLYF. CDR3 bases read: TGTGCCAGCAGTCCCCGACAGAATTCGCCC. V and J are TRBV19 and TRBJ1-6; perhaps TRBD1 as D (5 bases). The read comes to an end 3 residues before the CDR3 does, leaving the germline J gene to fill in the end. TRBJ1-6 belongs to the ORF category, with a function that is uncertain. This CDR3 is built from 13 residues. Germline V gene sequence: CDR1 FNHDT, CDR2 SITEND (reference sequence). The ends were cut back, 4 bases at V and 7 bases at J, with 9 bases in the middle.

In its sample, this clone was seen a few times. Gene names and germline match the mouse. The CDR3 goes on 4 residues after the read ends, and that part is filled in from the germline J gene. This sequence joins TRBV31 and TRBJ1-2; 9 nucleotides agree with TRBD1. The CDR3 runs to 15 residues. The germline gives CDR1 GKSSPN, CDR2 SITVG. V was pared by 0 bases and J by 4 bases, with 6 bases of the junction left unmatched. CDR3 amino acids: CAWSLPGQGASDYTF. CDR3 DNA, as far as it was read: TGTGCCTGGAGTCTACCGGGACAGGGCGCCTCC.

This clone was seen a few times. All gene names here are mouse names. The read is 4 residues too short to cover the CDR3 end, so that end is filled in from the germline J gene. The chain combines TRBV31 with TRBJ2-1; D is possibly TRBD1 (5 bases). The CDR3 length is 11 residues. Germline V gene data show CDR1 as GKSSPN and CDR2 as SITVG. V lost 5 bases, J lost 4 bases, and 6 bases lay in between. CDR3 loop: CAWDRYAEQFF. The CDR3 bases that were read are TGTGCCTGGGACAGATATGCT.

This clone was observed a few times. Mouse germline and gene names are used. The missing CDR3 end, 4 residues past where the read stops, is filled in from the germline J gene. Additional DNA sequences in this sample encode the identical CDR3. The rearrangement joins TRBV13-2 to TRBJ2-7; 7 bases line up with TRBD2. Germline V gene sequence: CDR1 NNHNN, CDR2 SYGAGS (reference sequence). The CDR3 is 12 amino acids. The sequenced part of the CDR3 DNA is TGTGCCAGCGGTGGACTGGGATAT. It yields the protein CASGGLGY. The whole CDR3 region reads CASGGLGYEQYF.

In its sample, this clone was seen a few times. Any gene name here is a mouse gene name. The covered CDR3 bases are TGTGCCAGCAGTGGGGACAGTAATTCGCCC. It specifies CASSGDSNSP. The CDR3 as a whole reads CASSGDSNSPLYF. The chain carries TRBV19 and TRBJ1-6, with 7 positions matching TRBD1. The CDR3 is cut off 3 residues early in the read; its end comes from the germline J gene. TRBJ1-6 is an ORF for which the function is uncertain. The CDR3 is 13 residues long. CDR1 and CDR2 from the germline V gene are FNHDT and SITEND (reference sequence). Trimming removed 4 bases from V and 6 bases from J; junction bases left unmatched: 1.

This clone was observed at least ten times. Mouse germline and gene names are used. The read terminates 4 residues before the CDR3 end, so the remaining end is supplied by the germline J gene. At the DNA level, this CDR3 is encoded by other sequences in the same sample as well. The chain uses TRBV19 and TRBJ2-3; TRBD1 agrees at 7 bases. Germline V lookup: CDR1 FNHDT, CDR2 SITEND (reference sequence). There are 14 residues in the CDR3. Incomplete CDR3 DNA: TGTGCCAGCAGTCCCCGAACAGGGGAAGAA. Translated, it gives CASSPRTGEE. From start to end, the CDR3 is CASSPRTGEETLYF. The full variable domain, completed using reference TRBV19 and TRBJ2-3, is GGIITQTPKFLIGQEGQKLTLKCQQNFNHDTMYWYRQDSGKGLRLIYYSITENDLQKGDLSEGYDASREKKSSFSLTVTSAQKNEMAVFLCASSPRTGEETLYFGSGTRLTVL.

The table lists this clone with a few counts. The germline and genes are mouse ones. The read halts 4 residues ahead of the CDR3 end, with the missing end drawn from the germline J gene. The sample has other DNA sequences that encode this CDR3 too. The chain couples TRBV31 to TRBJ2-5; 7 positions agree with TRBD1. The CDR3 spans 15 residues. Unmatched junction bases numbered 3, after V lost 0 bases and J lost 0 bases. From germline, CDR1 is GKSSPN and CDR2 SITVG. CDR3 residues: CAWSLPRGNQDTQYF. CDR3 DNA (partial): TGTGCCTGGAGTCTCCCCAGGGGGAACCAAGAC.

A few counts support this clone. The gene names given are mouse names. The read is 4 residues too short to cover the CDR3 end, so that end is filled in from the germline J gene. The J gene is TRBJ2-4, the V gene TRBV4; no clear D. V lost 4 bases to trimming and J lost 2 bases, with 4 bases between them. This CDR3 region has 12 residues. Germline V CDR1 and CDR2: LGHDT, YNNKQL (reference sequence). The DNA read from the CDR3 is TGTGCCAGCAGCTTTCTTCAAAAC. Translated: CASSFLQN. The entire CDR3 sequence reads CASSFLQNTLYF.

This clone showed up just a few times. Each gene name is a mouse one. The CDR3 is cut off 4 residues early in the read; its end comes from the germline J gene. The gene calls are TRBV12-1 and TRBJ2-1; TRBD2 matches at 8 bases. After removal of 0 bases from V and 4 bases from J, the junction contained 7 bases not matched to a gene. This CDR3 is built from 16 residues. The germline V gene has CDR1 SGHSN and CDR2 HYEKVE. CDR3 DNA (partial): TGTGCCAGCTCTCTCGTCGGTGGGGGGGGGTATGCT. Protein: CASSLVGGGGYA. The entire CDR3 sequence reads CASSLVGGGGYAEQFF.

This clone was observed many times. Genes here carry mouse names. The sequence runs out 4 residues before the end of the CDR3; the remainder is reconstructed from the germline J gene. The chain recombines TRBV13-3 with TRBJ1-2; a possible D gene is TRBD1 (5 bases). V lost 5 bases to trimming and J lost 0 bases, with 11 bases between them. The CDR3 sequence is 14 residues long. CDR1 and CDR2 from the germline V gene are NNHDY and SYVADS. Incomplete CDR3 DNA: TGTGCCAGCAGCCCCTGGACACCAAACTCC. Its translation: CASSPWTPNS. The whole CDR3 protein reads CASSPWTPNSDYTF.

This clone has only a few counts. Here the gene names and germline are mouse. The read terminates 4 residues ahead of where the CDR3 ends, so the germline J gene completes it. This chain joins TRBV13-1 and TRBJ1-1; 7 bases match TRBD1. The CDR3 has 14 amino acids. The junction had 7 bases not matched to a gene; V was cut back by 5 bases and J by 3 bases. CDR1 is NSHNY and CDR2 is SYGAGN in the germline V gene. The CDR3 protein is CASSPKQGYTEVFF. The CDR3 DNA, read in part, is TGTGCCAGCAGCCCCAAACAGGGGTACACA.

At least ten counts were recorded for this clone. Any gene name here is a mouse gene name. Sequencing ends 4 residues short of the CDR3 end; the germline J gene provides the rest. The identical CDR3 is also encoded by other nucleotide sequences in the sample. The chain has TRBV17 and TRBJ2-3; maybe TRBD2 (5 bases). V was cut by 5 bases and J by 0 bases, with 9 bases left in between. CDR3 length: 14 residues. The germline gives CDR1 MNHDT, CDR2 YYDKIL. Incomplete CDR3 DNA: TGTGCTAGCAGTCGACTGAGAAGTGCAGAA. Its translation: CASSRLRSAE. In full, the CDR3 reads CASSRLRSAETLYF.